What follows are 27 T cell receptor beta chains derived from one specimen sequenced in a study of tumor-infiltrating lymphocytes in primary liver carcinoma. Without any cell sorting, roughly 20-32 mg of bulk tissue yielded co-extracted RNA and DNA. TCR beta cDNA was made from roughly 500 ng total RNA with a constant-region primer. Three nested multiplex PCR rounds, a slightly modified ARM-PCR, produced the libraries for TCR beta. The study ran its first two PCR rounds for approximately 10 cycles each, using TRBV1-TRBV30 forward primers and a C-beta reverse primer. Each CDR3 protein gets one entry after TCRdb re-called the multiplex PCR reads with MiXCR. The repertoire holds approximately 190,000 distinct CDR3 sequences, with around four fifths as singletons. The sequenced material came from tumor tissue from primary liver carcinoma. These receptors came from a man aged 40-49 years with primary liver carcinoma and hepatitis B virus infection.

For this clonotype: One junction end disagrees with the germline gene, perhaps due to a read error. This rearrangement joins TRBV6-5 to TRBJ2-7; 9 nucleotides align to TRBD2. Germline CDR1 MNHEY, CDR2 SVGAGI. The CDR3 has 13 amino acids. In nucleotides, the CDR3 is TGTGCCAACAGCAGAGCGGGGGGCTACAAGCAGTACTTC. Translated: CANSRAGGYKQYF.

On this clonotype: Because it lacks the conserved phenylalanine or tryptophan at the end, this CDR3 is likely a read error. The DNA is omitted, as the CDR3 cannot be located on it reliably, and the CDR3 follows TCRdb's listing. The chain is built from TRBV10-3 and TRBJ2-1. CDR1 is ENHRY and CDR2 is SYGVKD in the germline V gene. The CDR3 has 15 amino acids, counting both end residues. CDR3 sequence reads: CAISESESFYNEQFI.

Concerning this clonotype: An end of the junction does not agree with germline; a read error may underlie this. V and J are TRBV6-2 or TRBV6-3 and TRBJ2-1; TRBD2 agrees at 11 bases. Germline CDR1 and CDR2: MNHEY and SVGEGT. There are 13 residues in the CDR3. Written as DNA, the CDR3 is TGTGCCAGCAGGACTAGCGGGATCGGTGAGGACTTATTC. It encodes CASRTSGIGEDLF.

This clonotype was counted only a few times. A much larger clone lies one base from this, so it may be a read error. The chain carries TRBV14 and TRBJ1-1; D possibly corresponds to TRBD1 (6 bases). Germline V gene lookup returns CDR1 SGHDN and CDR2 FVKESK. V was pared by 4 bases and J by 0 bases, with 24 bases between. The CDR3 is 19 residues long. As DNA, the CDR3 is TGTGCCAGCAGCCTTATCCCCGTGGTTTCTGAGGGGGTGAACACTGAAGCTTTCTTT. This gives the protein CASSLIPVVSEGVNTEAFF.

This sequence joins TRBV6-2 or TRBV6-3 and TRBJ2-1; D gene unclear. Trimming removed 6 bases from V and 9 bases from J, with 18 bases in between. This CDR3 has 14 amino acids. Germline V CDR1 and CDR2: MNHEY, SVGEGT. The CDR3 reads CASSLQGFCSEQFF. CDR3 in DNA: TGTGCCAGCAGCTTGCAAGGGTTCTGCAGTGAGCAGTTCTTC.

This clonotype was observed once. This chain links TRBV11-1 with TRBJ2-4; 12 bases match TRBD2. Germline CDR1 and CDR2: SGHAT and FQDESV (reference sequence). CDR3 length equals 17 residues. CDR3 DNA sequence: TGTACCAACAACTTTCCCGGGACTAGCGGGGCCAAAAACATTCAGTACTTC. Translated, it gives CTNNFPGTSGAKNIQYF. Based on the CDR3 plus reference TRBV11-1 and TRBJ2-4, the full variable domain is EAEVAQSPRYKITEKSQAVAFWCDPISGHATLYWYRQILGQGPELLVQFQDESVVDDSQLPKDRFSAERLKGVDSTLKIQPAELGDSAMYLCTNNFPGTSGAKNIQYFGAGTRLSVL.

In the case of this clonotype: One junction end disagrees with the germline gene, perhaps due to a read error. This chain uses TRBV14 with TRBJ1-1, with D unclear. CDR3 length: 14 residues. In germline, CDR1 is SGHDN, CDR2 FVKESK. CDR3 region: CTNSQADLNTETFF. DNA for the CDR3: TGTACCAACAGCCAAGCAGATTTGAACACTGAAACTTTCTTT.

In regard to this clonotype: A read error may account for a junction end that differs from germline. The V gene is TRBV6-1, the J gene TRBJ2-7, with D tentatively TRBD1 (6 bases). Germline V gene sequence: CDR1 MNHNS, CDR2 SASEGT. This CDR3 is built from 13 residues. DNA for the CDR3: TGTGTCAGCACCCAGACAGGTTCCTACGAGCAGTACTTC. Encoded protein: CVSTQTGSYEQYF.

Regarding this clonotype: The junction differs from germline at one of its ends, possibly a read error. The chain is built from TRBV29-1 and TRBJ2-2, with 8 bases lining up with TRBD2. This CDR3 has 15 amino acids. The V gene's germline CDR1 is SQVTM and CDR2 ANQGSEA. CDR3 sequence: CSIGTRAANTGELLF. DNA for the CDR3: TGCAGCATTGGGACTAGGGCGGCGAACACCGGGGAGCTGCTTTTT.

This chain joins TRBV5-1 and TRBJ2-1; D possibly corresponds to TRBD1 (6 bases). The CDR3 sequence is 15 residues long. Trimming removed 7 bases at V and 11 bases at J, with 25 bases between. Germline CDR1 is SGHRS and CDR2 is YFSETQ. CDR3 sequence reads: CASGRVAGAYDQQFF. The CDR3 coding sequence is TGCGCCAGCGGTCGGGTGGCAGGGGCCTACGATCAGCAGTTCTTC.

Details on this clonotype: A junction boundary mismatches the germline segment, possibly from a read error. The chain carries TRBV10-3 and TRBJ2-3, with D hard to call. The germline gives CDR1 ENHRY, CDR2 SYGVKD. CDR3 length equals 14 residues. This CDR3 reads CAISVTTYADTKYF. CDR3 nucleotide sequence: TGTGCCATCAGTGTAACGACCTACGCAGATACGAAGTATTTT.

V is TRBV28 and J is TRBJ2-7; 10 nucleotides line up with TRBD1. Germline V gene lookup returns CDR1 MDHEN and CDR2 SYDVKM. Germline trimming cut 7 bases from V and 4 bases from J; bases unmatched to any gene: 13. The CDR3 spans 16 residues. The CDR3 bases are TGTGCCAGCAACCATCTCGGGACAGGGGACCCTTACGAGCAGTACTTC. This translates into CASNHLGTGDPYEQYF. The complete variable domain, with remaining parts taken from reference TRBV28 and TRBJ2-7, reads DVKVTQSSRYLVKRTGEKVFLECVQDMDHENMFWYRQDPGLGLRLIYFSYDVKMKEKGDIPEGYSVSREKKERFSLILESASTNQTSMYLCASNHLGTGDPYEQYFGPGTRLTVT.

Worth noting for this clonotype: One junction end does not reproduce the germline sequence, and a read error may be involved. This rearrangement joins TRBV13 to TRBJ2-7; D remains unclear. Per germline, CDR1 PRHDT and CDR2 FYEKMQ (reference sequence). The length of the CDR3 is 13 residues. CDR3 protein: CASSLGSSYQQYF. In DNA, the CDR3 is TGTGCCAGCAGCCTAGGGTCATCCTACCAGCAATACTTC.

By sample share, this clonotype is medium-sized (0.01 to 0.1%). This chain connects TRBV29-1 to TRBJ2-2; D might be TRBD1 (6 bases). The CDR3 length is 12 residues. Germline lookup yields CDR1 SQVTM and CDR2 ANQGSEA. Here the CDR3 reads CRGTQGSGELFF. For the CDR3, the DNA is TGCAGAGGTACCCAGGGGTCCGGGGAGCTGTTTTTT.

This clonotype has more than one count but fewer than ten. The V gene is TRBV19, the J gene TRBJ2-7, with 10 bases matching TRBD2. This CDR3 has 15 amino acids. With V trimmed by 5 bases and J by 2 bases, 6 bases remained unmatched. Per germline, CDR1 LNHDA and CDR2 SQIVND (reference sequence). The CDR3 here is CASSRGTSATYEQYF. The CDR3 nucleotides are TGTGCCAGTAGTCGCGGGACTAGCGCAACCTACGAGCAGTACTTC. The entire variable domain, with the rest obtained from reference TRBV19 and TRBJ2-7, is as follows: DGGITQSPKYLFRKEGQNVTLSCEQNLNHDAMYWYRQDPGQGLRLIYYSQIVNDFQKGDIAEGYSVSREKKESFPLTVTSAQKNPTAFYLCASSRGTSATYEQYFGPGTRLTVT.

This clonotype showed up just once. A read error may produce the germline difference seen at one junction end. The chain is built from TRBV6-5 and TRBJ2-2; TRBD1 might be the D (5 bases). This CDR3 is 13 amino acids long. Per germline, CDR1 MNHEY and CDR2 SVGAGI. The chain's CDR3 is CAGSYQDIGELFF. As DNA, the CDR3 is TGTGCCGGCAGTTATCAGGACATCGGGGAGCTGTTTTTT.

The genes are TRBV29-1 and TRBJ2-3; TRBD2 might be the D (5 bases). Trimming shortened V by 6 bases and J by 0 bases, and 19 bases separated the two germline ends. The CDR3 has 16 residues. Germline V gene sequence: CDR1 SQVTM, CDR2 ANQGSEA. CDR3 DNA sequence: TGCAGCGTCCCTGGAGTGGACGGAGGTAGCACAGATACGCAGTATTTT. The encoded protein is CSVPGVDGGSTDTQYF.

This clonotype appeared many times. The chain combines TRBV7-9 with TRBJ2-1; D uncertain. The V end was cut by 1 base, the J end by 9 bases, with 13 bases between. This CDR3 has 14 residues. In germline, CDR1 is SEHNR, CDR2 FQNEAQ (reference sequence). CDR3 nucleotide sequence: TGTGCCAGCAGCTTAGAAATCTATCCCAGTGAGCAGTTCTTC. Protein product: CASSLEIYPSEQFF.

A note on this clonotype: The CDR3 end shows no conserved phenylalanine or tryptophan, and so a read error is likely. The genes are TRBV11-1 and TRBJ2-4; 12 bases align to TRBD2. Germline V lookup: CDR1 SGHAT, CDR2 FQDESV (reference sequence). The CDR3 contains 17 residues. CDR3 loop: CANSFPRTSGTKDIQYL. As DNA, the CDR3 is TGTGCCAACAGCTTTCCCAGGACTAGCGGGACCAAAGACATTCAGTACTTG.

With respect to this clonotype: A much larger clone lies one base from this, so it may be a read error. The conserved closing phenylalanine or tryptophan is absent in this CDR3, likely reflecting a read error. The gene calls are TRBV24-1 and TRBJ2-1, with TRBD1 matching over 9 bases. The CDR3 is 15 amino acids. Germline CDR1 and CDR2: KGHDR and SFDVKD. Trimming at V came to 4 bases and at J to 5 bases, leaving 5 bases not matched to a gene. The CDR3 DNA reads as TGTGCCACCAGTGACTCGGGGACAGGGAACAATGAGCAGTTCTTA. This translates into CATSDSGTGNNEQFL.

On this clonotype: The junction does not match germline at one end; this may be a read error. The rearrangement uses TRBV29-1 and TRBJ1-1; D ambiguous. Germline lookup yields CDR1 SQVTM and CDR2 ANQGSEA. CDR3 length: 13 residues. The CDR3 DNA follows: TGTAGCATTGAAGCCACTCGGAACACTGAAGCTTTCTTT. Its translation is CSIEATRNTEAFF.

The chain recombines TRBV6-2 or TRBV6-3 with TRBJ2-5; no reliable D call. The CDR3 sequence is 11 residues long. Per germline, CDR1 MNHEY and CDR2 SVGEGT. V gave up 11 bases and J gave up 4 bases, with 11 bases separating them. The CDR3 bases are TGTGCCTGTCAAAACGGAGAGACCCAGTACTTC. Its protein product is CACQNGETQYF.

Concerning this clonotype itself: This may come from a read error, since a much larger clone is one base off. The rearrangement links TRBV14 to TRBJ2-2; D not certain. Looked up from germline, CDR1 is SGHDN and CDR2 is FVKESK. CDR3 size: 15 residues. The CDR3 reads CTSSQDHLNTGELFF. In DNA form, the CDR3 reads TGTACCAGCAGCCAAGATCACCTTAACACCGGGGAGCTGTTTTTT.

A word on this clonotype: With a much larger clone just one base away, this may be a read error. The chain has TRBV5-1 and TRBJ1-2; no clear D gene. The germline V and J ends were trimmed by 0 bases and 4 bases, with 16 bases remaining between them. The CDR3 runs 16 residues. CDR1 and CDR2 from the germline V gene are SGHRS and YFSETQ. DNA for the CDR3: TGCGCCAGCAGCTTGGGACGGGGTGTAGTATTCTATGGCTACACCTTC. Encoded protein: CASSLGRGVVFYGYTF.

For this clonotype: A read error may produce the germline difference seen at one junction end. The V call is TRBV5-6, the J call TRBJ1-1; a weak D match, TRBD1 (5 bases). CDR1 and CDR2 from the germline V gene are SGHDT and YYEEEE. This CDR3 is 14 amino acids long. The CDR3 loop reads CAGSPVGPNTEASF. The CDR3, as DNA: TGTGCCGGCAGCCCCGTGGGACCAAACACTGAAGCTTCCTTT.

About this clonotype: This may come from a read error, since a much larger clone is one base off. The chain uses TRBV5-1 and TRBJ2-1; 12 positions agree with TRBD2. The CDR3 length is 17 residues. The germline CDR1 and CDR2 sequences are SGHRS and YFSETQ. Here the CDR3 reads CASSLSLLAGGFNEHFF. CDR3 DNA: TGCGCCAGCAGCTTATCCCTACTAGCGGGAGGTTTTAATGAGCACTTCTTC.

The gene calls are TRBV12-3 or TRBV12-4 and TRBJ2-3; D is possibly TRBD2 (5 bases). The V end was cut by 5 bases, the J end by 13 bases, with 19 bases between. CDR3 length: 13 amino acids. This CDR3 is CASSPFWGDTEYF. The CDR3 nucleotides read TGTGCCAGCAGTCCATTTTGGGGAGATACCGAGTATTTT.